This T cell receptor (beta chain) was obtained from a study of blood T cell repertoires in COVID-19. Looking at the study overall: Some COVID-19 samples were acute and others convalescent; all came from the United States, Italy and Spain. Nucleic acid was either cDNA or gDNA, and it came from T cells, B-cell-depleted T cells, or PBMCs.

Trimming shortened V by 7 bases and J by 4 bases, and 13 bases separated the two germline ends. Germline V lookup: CDR1 SEHNR, CDR2 FQNEAQ (reference sequence). The CDR3 extends over 14 amino acids. In the original analysis: Reference gene primer amplification yielded estimated nucleated cell counts. Only in-frame clones appear in the TCRdb table, and some are missing; sequencing was by immunoSEQ multiplex PCR. V and J calls and clone size follow that table, whereas D and trimming were derived from the DNA. The table lists 50,000 to 65,000 clones, roughly 86% of them singletons. The chain combines TRBV7-9 with TRBJ1-4; D is perhaps TRBD1 (6 bases). The sequence came from a man aged 65 to 79 with acute or convalescent COVID-19. Input material: peripheral blood. CDR3: CASIRGQNNEKLFF. The CDR3 DNA reads as TGTGCCAGCATCAGGGGACAAAATAATGAAAAACTGTTTTTT.